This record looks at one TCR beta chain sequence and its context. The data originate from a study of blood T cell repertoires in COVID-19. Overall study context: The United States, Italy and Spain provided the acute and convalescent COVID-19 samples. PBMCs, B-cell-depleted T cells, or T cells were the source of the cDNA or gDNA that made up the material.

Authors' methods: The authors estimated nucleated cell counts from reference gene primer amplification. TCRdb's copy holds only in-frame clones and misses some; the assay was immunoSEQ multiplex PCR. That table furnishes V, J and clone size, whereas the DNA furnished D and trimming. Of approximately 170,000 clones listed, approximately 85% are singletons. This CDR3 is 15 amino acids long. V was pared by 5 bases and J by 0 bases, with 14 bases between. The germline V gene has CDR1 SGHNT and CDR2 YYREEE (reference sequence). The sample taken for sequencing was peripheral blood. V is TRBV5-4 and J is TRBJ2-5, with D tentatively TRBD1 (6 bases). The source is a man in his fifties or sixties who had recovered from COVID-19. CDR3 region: CASSRGQGNQETQYF. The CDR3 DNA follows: TGTGCCAGCAGTCGGGGACAAGGAAACCAAGAGACCCAGTACTTC.